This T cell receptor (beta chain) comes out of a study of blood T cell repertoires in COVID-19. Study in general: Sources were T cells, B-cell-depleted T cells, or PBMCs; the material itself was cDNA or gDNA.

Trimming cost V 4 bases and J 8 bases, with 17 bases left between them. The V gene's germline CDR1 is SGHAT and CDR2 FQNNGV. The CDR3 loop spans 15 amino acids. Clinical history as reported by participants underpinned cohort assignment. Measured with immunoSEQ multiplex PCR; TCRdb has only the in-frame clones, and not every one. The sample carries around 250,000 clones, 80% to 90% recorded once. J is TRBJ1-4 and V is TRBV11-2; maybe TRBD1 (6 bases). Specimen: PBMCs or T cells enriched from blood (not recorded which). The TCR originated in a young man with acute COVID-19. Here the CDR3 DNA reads TGTGCCAGCAGCTCCCCCCAGGGGTTGGGAGAAAAACTGTTTTTT. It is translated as CASSSPQGLGEKLFF.